Listed here is a single T cell receptor beta chain. Its antigen is unidentified. The data are from a study of early T cells in non-severe SARS-CoV-2 infection. Study findings and constraints: In VDJdb matching, anti-spike CD8 responses were favored while private and CD4 specificities went missing.

The CDR3 totals 16 residues. The V gene end was trimmed by 6 bases and the J gene end by 4 bases; junction bases not matched to a gene: 11. CDR1 MNHEY and CDR2 SVGAGI come from the germline V gene. Unique molecular identifiers (one per individual cDNA molecule) were attached. MiXCR was run by TCRdb on the 5' RACE reads, yielding one entry per CDR3 protein. Of approximately 99,000 distinct CDR3 sequences in the sample, 9.5% to 13% were seen once. Sample: whole blood. This receptor was taken from an adult who was a healthcare worker with PCR-confirmed SARS-CoV-2 infection or an uninfected control (not recorded which). The chain carries TRBV6-5 and TRBJ2-5, with 10 bases identical to TRBD2. CDR3 residues: CASSPRAGGRRETQYF. DNA for the CDR3: TGTGCCAGCAGCCCCCGAGCGGGGGGGCGTCGAGAGACCCAGTACTTC.